This T cell receptor beta chain was observed in a study of cytomegalovirus exposure and HLA in healthy donors. Overall study context: Researchers found that roughly 81% of over 350 genotyped donors fell within the Caucasian-associated ancestry cluster.

Primers: 60 Vbeta forward and 13 Jbeta reverse. Sequencing used immunoSEQ multiplex PCR; TCRdb keeps in-frame clones, though not all of them. The data hold roughly 130,000 clones, with around 9% observed a single time. This clone was observed a few times. No antigen is known for it. Study-wide results and limits: Presence/absence analyses assumed roughly uniform sequencing depth across donors, which may not hold. Several of the most significant clusters appeared linked to common viral pathogens, based on a later analysis.

The sequencing sample was made of PBMCs. This TCR was recovered from a man aged 35-49 years in good health and CMV-seronegative.

CDR3 sequence (DNA): TGTGCCAGCAGCATTCAGACAGTTCCGAACACCGGGGAGCTGTTTTTT. It yields the protein CASSIQTVPNTGELFF. J is TRBJ2-2 and V is TRBV7-6, with D maybe TRBD1 (5 bases). The germline gives CDR1 SGHVS, CDR2 FNYEAQ. The length of the CDR3 is 16 residues. V lost 5 bases to trimming and J lost 0 bases, with 13 bases between them.